Listed below are T cell receptor beta chains from one sample, sequenced in a study of blood T cell repertoires in COVID-19. The protocol was immunoSEQ multiplex PCR, while the TCRdb copy is restricted to in-frame clones and leaves out a portion. The sample shows about 160,000 clones, 81% of them seen only once. The sequenced sample consisted of PBMCs or T cells enriched from blood (not recorded which). These receptors were obtained from a woman between 35 and 50 years old with acute COVID-19. Each CDR3 is given without its conserved first and last residue. The order of the fields is V gene, J gene, CDR3 protein.

V gene: TRBV3-1/TRBV3-2
J gene: TRBJ2-1
CDR3 protein: ASSLRGGLAGGNDEQF

V gene: TRBV7-3
J gene: TRBJ2-3
CDR3 protein: ASSLGQGWTDTQY

V gene: TRBV4-2
J gene: TRBJ2-5
CDR3 protein: ASSQEPSGSGGETQY

V gene: TRBV5-6
J gene: TRBJ2-1
CDR3 protein: ASSLESPSIYNEQF

V gene: TRBV19
J gene: TRBJ2-3
CDR3 protein: ASSIRISGSVKDTQY

V gene: TRBV7-9
J gene: TRBJ1-2
CDR3 protein: ASSPDRASGYT

V gene: TRBV9
J gene: TRBJ2-1
CDR3 protein: ASSVELSSYNEQF

V gene: TRBV24-1
J gene: TRBJ2-3
CDR3 protein: ATSASGITDTQY

V gene: TRBV7-9
J gene: TRBJ2-1
CDR3 protein: ASSFGKYEQF

V gene: TRBV7-7
J gene: TRBJ2-3
CDR3 protein: ASSLEASLTDTQY

V gene: TRBV2
J gene: TRBJ1-5
CDR3 protein: ASSESTLSNQPQH

V gene: TRBV5-1
J gene: TRBJ1-6
CDR3 protein: ASSLAREEGPLH

V gene: TRBV5-1
J gene: TRBJ1-1
CDR3 protein: ASSPLINSGTEAF

V gene: TRBV27
J gene: TRBJ2-7
CDR3 protein: ASAQGAGYEQY

V gene: TRBV5-1
J gene: TRBJ1-1
CDR3 protein: ASSLGSGQGRSTEAF

V gene: TRBV29-1
J gene: TRBJ1-2
CDR3 protein: SVEPLRSPSNYGYT

V gene: TRBV6-5
J gene: TRBJ1-2
CDR3 protein: ASARTGVSGYT

V gene: TRBV5-6
J gene: TRBJ1-1
CDR3 protein: ASSPLGPDNTEAF

V gene: TRBV7-9
J gene: TRBJ1-3
CDR3 protein: ASSLGVPGNTIY

V gene: TRBV5-6
J gene: TRBJ1-5
CDR3 protein: ASSLRTGGNQPQH

V gene: TRBV4-1
J gene: TRBJ2-7
CDR3 protein: ASSQVPTLAGAFSEQY

V gene: TRBV9
J gene: TRBJ2-5
CDR3 protein: ASSVDMGTEETQY

V gene: TRBV4-1
J gene: TRBJ1-2
CDR3 protein: ASSQVGQEANYGYT

V gene: TRBV3-1/TRBV3-2
J gene: TRBJ2-7
CDR3 protein: ASSPGAGAYEQY

V gene: TRBV7-9
J gene: TRBJ2-3
CDR3 protein: ASSVGGIGTDTQY

V gene: TRBV30
J gene: TRBJ1-2
CDR3 protein: AWTRTGFSGYT

V gene: TRBV9
J gene: TRBJ1-2
CDR3 protein: ASSTQDRRYT